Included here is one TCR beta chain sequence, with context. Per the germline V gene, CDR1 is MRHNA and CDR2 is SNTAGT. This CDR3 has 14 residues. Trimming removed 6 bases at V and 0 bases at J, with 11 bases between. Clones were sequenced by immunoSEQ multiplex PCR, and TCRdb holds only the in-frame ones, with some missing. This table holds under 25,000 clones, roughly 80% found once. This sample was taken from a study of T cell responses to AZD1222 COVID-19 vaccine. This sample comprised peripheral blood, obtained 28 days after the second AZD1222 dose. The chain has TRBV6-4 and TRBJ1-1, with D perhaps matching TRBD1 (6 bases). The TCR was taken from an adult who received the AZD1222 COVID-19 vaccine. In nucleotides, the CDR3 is TGTGCCAGCAGACAGGGACAATTGAACACTGAAGCTTTCTTT. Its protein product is CASRQGQLNTEAFF.